A selection of T cell receptor beta chains follows, all from one sample in a study of shared clonotypes between healthy human individuals. The protocol was immunoSEQ multiplex PCR, while the TCRdb copy is restricted to in-frame clones and leaves out a portion. The data contain approximately 1.5 million clones, 98% of them singletons. Sequenced sample: naive CD4+ T cells sorted from blood. The receptors derive from a man aged 30-40 years in good health. Both conserved end residues are part of each CDR3. A D gene is named only where the DNA matches it firmly. The size of a clone is reported for some rows only, either as once, few or many, or as a class for expanded clones.

v_gene,abundance,j_gene,d_gene,CDR3nt,CDR3aa
TRBV10-3,.,TRBJ2-7,.,TGTGCCGCGAGTGGACAAACCTACGAGCAGTACTTC,CAASGQTYEQYF
TRBV5-4,.,TRBJ2-7,.,TGTGCCAGCAGCTTAAGGAGCTCCTACGAGCAGTACTTC,CASSLRSSYEQYF
TRBV18,once,TRBJ1-1,.,TGTGCCAGCTCAGGAGGGGACACTGAAGCTTTCTTT,CASSGGDTEAFF
TRBV28,.,TRBJ2-3,TRBD2,TGTGCCAGCAGTACCCTGTGGACTAGCGGAGATCCCCCCCGCACAGATACGCAGTATTTT,CASSTLWTSGDPPRTDTQYF
TRBV15,.,TRBJ2-7,TRBD2,TGTGCCACCAGTACTGAGACTAGCGTTTCCTACGAGCAGTACTTC,CATSTETSVSYEQYF
TRBV14,.,TRBJ2-7,TRBD1,TGTGCCAGCAGCCCCCGACAGGGAGCCTACGAGCAGTACTTC,CASSPRQGAYEQYF
TRBV4-3,once,TRBJ1-2,TRBD1,TGCGCCAGCAGCCAAGATCTAGGGGGCGGCTACACCTTC,CASSQDLGGGYTF
TRBV6-5,.,TRBJ2-2,.,TGTGCCAGCAGGGGGGGTCCCCGGGCCGGGGAGCTGTTTTTT,CASRGGPRAGELFF
TRBV6-6,.,TRBJ2-7,TRBD1,TGTGCCAGCAGTTTACAACAGGGGTCCTACGAGCAGTACTTC,CASSLQQGSYEQYF
TRBV7-9,.,TRBJ2-7,.,TGTGCCAGCAGCACCCGGAGGTACGAGCAGTACTTC,CASSTRRYEQYF
TRBV29-1,.,TRBJ1-2,TRBD1,TGCAGCGCCGAGACAGGGTACGGCTACACCTTC,CSAETGYGYTF
TRBV5-1,.,TRBJ1-1,.,TGCGCCAGCAGCTTGGGTTGGGAGATGAACACTGAAGCTTTCTTT,CASSLGWEMNTEAFF
TRBV27,.,TRBJ2-3,.,TGTGCCAGCAGTTCCCCCACAATTCCAGGATTCACAGATACGCAGTATTTT,CASSSPTIPGFTDTQYF